The sample holds a few counts of the clone carrying this TCR beta chain. Antigen unknown. The data stem from a study of identical twins. Study-level results: Cord blood beta clonotypes present at high abundance carried fewer insertions; no such pattern appeared in memory repertoires. Without tracking the same donors, conclusions rested on cross-sectional statistical analysis.

In TCRdb, the 5' RACE reads were re-called with MiXCR into one record per CDR3 protein. This table holds some 1,700,000 distinct CDR3 sequences, about 31% found once. Looked up from germline, CDR1 is SGHTA and CDR2 is FQGNSA. The ends were cut back, 1 base at V and 4 bases at J, with 11 bases in the middle. There are 15 residues in the CDR3. The sequence derives from a newborn girl in good health. Sequenced: cord blood. The V gene is TRBV7-2, the J gene TRBJ1-5; D perhaps matches TRBD1 (6 bases). CDR3 sequence: CASSLGGGTNQPQHF. The CDR3 nucleotides are TGTGCCAGCAGCTTAGGAGGCGGGACAAATCAGCCCCAGCATTTT. Full variable domain (missing parts from reference TRBV7-2 and TRBJ1-5): GAGVSQSPSNKVTEKGKDVELRCDPISGHTALYWYRQSLGQGLEFLIYFQGNSAPDKSGLPSDRFSAERTGGSVSTLTIQRTQQEDSAVYLCASSLGGGTNQPQHFGDGTRLSIL.